This is a list of T cell receptor beta chains from one sample in a study of beta chain features in type 1 diabetes. The repertoire was sequenced with immunoSEQ multiplex PCR; TCRdb's copy has only in-frame clones and lacks some. This sample has about 470,000 clones, with approximately 31% found just once. Specimen: naive CD4+ T cells from blood. All receptors derive from a man between 18 and 29 years old in good health. Each CDR3 is given with its conserved first and last residue. A D gene is named only where the DNA matches it firmly. Size is omitted from some rows. Given values are once, few, many or a class for expanded clones.

NA	TRBV30	TRBJ2-1	NA	CACDVGVQFF	TGTGCCTGCGACGTAGGCGTGCAGTTCTTC
few	TRBV2	TRBJ2-5	NA	CASSLNKETQYF	TGTGCCAGCAGTTTGAACAAAGAGACCCAGTACTTC
few	TRBV2	TRBJ1-5	NA	CASSEREGQPQHF	TGTGCCAGCAGTGAGAGGGAGGGTCAGCCCCAGCATTTT
once	TRBV6-1	TRBJ2-2	NA	CASSEGVSSVVTGELFF	TGTGCCAGCAGTGAAGGCGTGAGTAGCGTAGTCACCGGGGAGCTGTTTTTT
NA	TRBV6-5	TRBJ2-3	NA	CASSYRLAADTQYF	TGTGCCAGCAGTTACCGGCTAGCAGCAGATACGCAGTATTTT
few	TRBV4-3	TRBJ1-1	NA	CASSRGGVNTEAFF	TGCGCCAGCAGCCGGGGGGGAGTGAACACTGAAGCTTTCTTT
NA	TRBV30	TRBJ1-2	NA	CAWSVILDGGYTF	TGTGCCTGGAGTGTAATTCTGGACGGTGGCTACACCTTC
few	TRBV9	TRBJ1-1	NA	CASSSPRGGENTEAFF	TGTGCCAGCAGCTCACCTCGGGGGGGCGAGAACACTGAAGCTTTCTTT
NA	TRBV28	TRBJ1-1	NA	CASSSPTGNTEAFF	TGTGCCAGCAGTTCCCCGACAGGTAACACTGAAGCTTTCTTT
few	TRBV29-1	TRBJ2-1	NA	CSVEGALSYNEQFF	TGCAGCGTTGAAGGGGCCCTCTCCTACAATGAGCAGTTCTTC
NA	TRBV29-1	TRBJ2-3	NA	CSVAGRVSDTQYF	TGCAGCGTGGCCGGCAGGGTGAGCGATACGCAGTATTTT
NA	TRBV30	TRBJ2-6	NA	CAWSARVYGANVLTF	TGTGCCTGGAGTGCCAGGGTCTATGGGGCCAACGTCCTGACTTTC
few	TRBV6-1	TRBJ2-3	TRBD1	CASSDRTGDTQYF	TGTGCCAGCAGTGACCGGACAGGAGATACGCAGTATTTT
few	TRBV29-1	TRBJ2-7	NA	CSVDVRAGEQYF	TGCAGCGTTGATGTCAGGGCGGGAGAGCAGTACTTC
once	TRBV18	TRBJ2-7	NA	CASSPPSAEQYF	TGTGCCAGCTCACCACCGTCTGCCGAGCAGTACTTC
NA	TRBV30	TRBJ2-7	NA	CAWSLTSYEQYF	TGTGCCTGGAGTCTAACCTCCTACGAGCAGTACTTC
NA	TRBV28	TRBJ2-1	NA	CASSLTRNEQFF	TGTGCCAGCAGTCTTACACGCAATGAGCAGTTCTTC
few	TRBV14	TRBJ2-6	NA	CASSHRQISGANVLTF	TGTGCCAGCAGCCACCGACAGATCTCTGGGGCCAACGTCCTGACTTTC
few	TRBV15	TRBJ2-2	NA	CATEPLAGTGELFF	TGTGCCACCGAGCCACTAGCTGGCACCGGGGAGCTGTTTTTT
NA	TRBV5-1	TRBJ1-4	NA	CASSLDNEKLFF	TGCGCCAGCAGCTTGGATAATGAAAAACTGTTTTTT
NA	TRBV6-6	TRBJ2-3	NA	CASSYRQQAGDTQYF	TGTGCCAGCAGTTACCGACAACAGGCGGGAGATACGCAGTATTTT
few	TRBV29-1	TRBJ2-6	NA	CSVGTAYTGANVLTF	TGCAGCGTGGGGACTGCCTATACTGGGGCCAACGTCCTGACTTTC
NA	TRBV7-2	TRBJ1-5	NA	CASSFPRGQPQHF	TGTGCCAGCAGCTTTCCGCGGGGGCAGCCCCAGCATTTT
few	TRBV27	TRBJ1-2	NA	CASSLAGANYGYTF	TGTGCCAGCAGTTTGGCAGGAGCTAACTATGGCTACACCTTC
NA	TRBV28	TRBJ1-2	NA	CASRAISVANYGYTF	TGTGCCAGCAGGGCTATCAGCGTAGCTAACTATGGCTACACCTTC
NA	TRBV2	TRBJ1-5	NA	CASRRDSSNQPQHF	TGTGCCAGCAGGCGCGACAGTAGCAATCAGCCCCAGCATTTT
NA	TRBV18	TRBJ2-1	NA	CASSTKVALGNEQFF	TGTGCCAGCTCAACTAAGGTGGCATTGGGGAATGAGCAGTTCTTC
few	TRBV7-2	TRBJ2-1	NA	CASSLSNEQFF	TGTGCCAGCAGCTTATCCAATGAGCAGTTCTTC
few	TRBV29-1	TRBJ2-1	TRBD2	CSVDVAGVPNEQFF	TGCAGCGTTGATGTAGCGGGAGTACCCAATGAGCAGTTCTTC
NA	TRBV6-6	TRBJ1-5	NA	CASSYVREEQPQHF	TGTGCCAGCAGTTACGTCAGGGAGGAGCAGCCCCAGCATTTT
NA	TRBV25-1	TRBJ2-1	TRBD1	CASSEWGSGQVDNEQFF	TGTGCCAGCAGTGAATGGGGTTCGGGACAGGTAGACAATGAGCAGTTCTTC